Listed here are 14 T cell receptor beta chains from one sample, sequenced in a study of T cells after yellow fever vaccination. One entry per CDR3 protein results from TCRdb running MiXCR on the 5' RACE reads. The table includes 200,000 to 250,000 distinct CDR3 sequences, less than 3.5% detected once. The sample consisted of CD4+ T cells sorted from PBMCs, taken 10 days after the yellow fever booster vaccination. Receptor source: a man aged 18 to 29 who received the YFV17D yellow fever vaccine.

This clonotype was recorded at least ten times. The V gene is TRBV6-5, the J gene TRBJ2-1; perhaps TRBD2 as D (5 bases). The V and J ends lost 5 bases and 0 bases respectively, with 11 bases between them. CDR3 length equals 15 residues. Per germline, CDR1 MNHEY and CDR2 SVGAGI. As DNA, the CDR3 is TGTGCCAGCAGTATAGCGCGTTACTCCTACAATGAGCAGTTCTTC. Its protein is CASSIARYSYNEQFF.

This chain joins TRBV5-5 and TRBJ1-1; tentative D call: TRBD1 (5 bases). V lost 0 bases and J 2 bases, leaving 11 bases between the germline ends. This CDR3 contains 15 residues. Germline CDR1 SGHKS, CDR2 YYEKEE (reference sequence). This CDR3 reads CASSLVGRVNTEAFF. Written as DNA, the CDR3 is TGTGCCAGCAGCTTGGTGGGCAGGGTCAACACTGAAGCTTTCTTT.

Many counts were recorded for this clonotype. This rearrangement joins TRBV6-6 to TRBJ1-6, with 7 bases matching TRBD1. V gave up 6 bases and J gave up 4 bases; unmatched junction bases: 9. Germline V CDR1 and CDR2: MNHNY, SVGAGI (reference sequence). This CDR3 contains 16 residues. CDR3: CASSGQADGYNSPLHF. In nucleotides, the CDR3 is TGTGCCAGCAGCGGACAGGCCGATGGGTATAATTCACCCCTCCACTTT.

V and J are TRBV29-1 and TRBJ2-1, with 7 nucleotides matching TRBD2. This CDR3 has 13 residues. The ends lost 6 bases at V and 6 bases at J; junction bases unmatched: 8. CDR1 and CDR2 (germline): SQVTM, ANQGSEA. CDR3 sequence (DNA): TGCAGCGTCATTAGCGGGCGGGTCAATGAGCAGTTCTTC. This translates into CSVISGRVNEQFF.

This clonotype was seen only a few times. The rearrangement links TRBV11-2 to TRBJ2-3; D is unresolved. The germline gives CDR1 SGHAT, CDR2 FQNNGV. V dropped 1 base and J dropped 6 bases, with 8 bases sitting between them. The CDR3 covers 13 residues. The CDR3 protein is CASSLVDVDTQYF. The CDR3 DNA reads as TGTGCCAGCAGCTTAGTGGACGTGGATACGCAGTATTTT. The whole variable domain, remainder taken from reference TRBV11-2 and TRBJ2-3, is EAGVAQSPRYKIIEKRQSVAFWCNPISGHATLYWYQQILGQGPKLLIQFQNNGVVDDSQLPKDRFSAERLKGVDSTLKIQPAKLEDSAVYLCASSLVDVDTQYFGPGTRLTVL.

This clonotype was detected only a few times. J is TRBJ1-2 and V is TRBV15; D is unclear. V gave up 0 bases and J gave up 4 bases, with 3 bases separating them. The germline V gene has CDR1 LNHNV and CDR2 YYDKDF (reference sequence). This CDR3 contains 12 residues. The chain's CDR3 is CATSRDIYGYTF. CDR3 nucleotide sequence: TGTGCCACCAGCAGAGACATCTATGGCTACACCTTC.

This clonotype was counted ten times or more. The chain carries TRBV7-3 and TRBJ1-1; 7 bases are a match to TRBD1. This CDR3 has 13 residues. V lost 5 bases and J lost 5; bases outside the gene matches: 5. Germline V gives CDR1 SGHTA, CDR2 FQGTGA. CDR3 DNA: TGTGCCAGCAGCCTTGACAGGGAAACTGAAGCTTTCTTT. This sequence encodes CASSLDRETEAFF.

V and J are TRBV7-3 and TRBJ2-2; the match to TRBD1 covers 9 bases. The V segment lost 5 bases and the J segment 8 bases; nucleotides outside the gene matches: 12. From germline, CDR1 is SGHTA and CDR2 FQGTGA. The CDR3 has 16 residues. The CDR3 DNA reads TGTGCCAGCAGCCGAACAGGGGGCGCGTTCAGGGGGGAGCTGTTTTTT. Translated, it gives CASSRTGGAFRGELFF. The full variable domain, with the rest looked up from reference TRBV7-3 and TRBJ2-2, is GAGVSQTPSNKVTEKGKYVELRCDPISGHTALYWYRQSLGQGPEFLIYFQGTGAADDSGLPNDRFFAVRPEGSVSTLKIQRTERGDSAVYLCASSRTGGAFRGELFFGEGSRLTVL.

This clonotype was picked up a small number of times. The chain couples TRBV7-2 to TRBJ1-1; TRBD1 aligns across 7 bases. CDR1 and CDR2 from the germline V gene are SGHTA and FQGNSA. Trimming took 5 bases from V and 9 from J; bases not matched to a gene: 9. The CDR3 has 13 residues. CDR3 protein: CASSLPRGYKAFF. The CDR3 coding sequence is TGTGCCAGCAGCCTTCCCAGGGGGTACAAAGCTTTCTTT.

The sample holds many counts of this clonotype. This rearrangement joins TRBV20-1 to TRBJ2-5; a weak D match, TRBD1 (5 bases). Germline values: CDR1 DFQATT, CDR2 SNEGSKA (reference sequence). V lost 5 bases and J lost 5, with 18 bases in between. The CDR3 spans 14 residues. The CDR3: CSALSGNGWETQYF. The CDR3 region has the DNA TGCAGTGCTTTATCAGGGAACGGGTGGGAGACCCAGTACTTC.

This clonotype was recorded many times. The CDR3 region is CSASLAKNIQYF. The CDR3 nucleotides read TGCAGTGCTAGCTTAGCCAAAAACATTCAGTACTTC. This rearrangement joins TRBV20-1 to TRBJ2-4, with D unclear. Germline values: CDR1 DFQATT, CDR2 SNEGSKA (reference sequence). The ends were cut back, 3 bases at V and 0 bases at J, with 3 bases in the middle. CDR3 length: 12 amino acids.

The sample holds many counts of this clonotype. V and J are TRBV20-1 and TRBJ1-2, with a weak D call TRBD1 (6 bases). The V gene's germline CDR1 is DFQATT and CDR2 SNEGSKA (reference sequence). The CDR3 spans 12 residues. The CDR3 spells CRPDGGRDGYTF. CDR3 in DNA: TGCAGGCCGGACGGGGGCAGGGATGGCTACACCTTC.

This chain uses TRBV6-5 with TRBJ2-7; TRBD1 matches at 7 bases. With V trimmed by 6 bases and J by 9 bases, 17 bases remained unmatched. The CDR3 totals 15 residues. The germline V gene encodes CDR1 MNHEY and CDR2 SVGAGI. CDR3 in amino acids: CASRIQGFDSTRQYF. CDR3 bases: TGTGCCAGCAGGATACAGGGGTTTGATTCCACGCGGCAGTACTTC.

The rearrangement joins TRBV20-1 to TRBJ2-5; TRBD2 matches 8 bases. J gave up 4 bases and V 2 bases, and 9 bases lay outside the gene matches. The germline gives CDR1 DFQATT, CDR2 SNEGSKA (reference sequence). There are 15 residues in the CDR3. CDR3 residues: CSARPRGGGRETQYF. In nucleotides, the CDR3 is TGCAGTGCTAGACCCCGGGGGGGCGGACGAGAGACCCAGTACTTC.